The T cell receptor beta chain described here comes from a study of T cells after yellow fever vaccination. UMIs and a universal primer site were added when TCR cDNA was made by 5'RACE template switching. One entry per CDR3 protein results from TCRdb running MiXCR on the 5' RACE reads. The sample includes more than 55,000 distinct CDR3 sequences, 6.5% to 9% seen only once; the top ten take just over 35%. This clonotype was recorded at least ten times. The CDR3 is made up of 15 amino acids. The V gene's germline CDR1 is MNHEY and CDR2 SVGEGT. The trim removed 7 bases at V and 3 bases at J, leaving 10 bases unmatched.

The sequenced sample was CD8+ T cells sorted from PBMCs, obtained 15 days after the yellow fever booster vaccination. The origin of this receptor is a young man who received the YFV17D yellow fever vaccine. The rearrangement links TRBV6-2 or TRBV6-3 to TRBJ2-3; 7 positions agree with TRBD1. The CDR3 here is CASTTPGQRTDTQYF. The CDR3 DNA follows: TGTGCCAGCACCACCCCGGGACAGAGAACAGATACGCAGTATTTT.